Shown below are 29 T cell receptor beta chains from a single sample sequenced in a study of radiation and T cells in renal cell carcinoma. As to treatment: treatment-naive control, cytoreductive nephrectomy. The repertoire was sequenced with immunoSEQ multiplex PCR; TCRdb's copy has only in-frame clones and lacks some. This sample carries roughly 21,000 clones, around 50% of them seen once, and the ten largest clones take about 20%. The sample was tumor tissue, taken from a patient whose treatment was nephrectomy without radiotherapy. These TCRs come from a human donor with renal cell carcinoma.

This chain joins TRBV15 and TRBJ2-7; D is unclear. This CDR3 contains 14 residues. Looked up from germline, CDR1 is LNHNV and CDR2 is YYDKDF (reference sequence). The V end was cut by 0 bases, the J end by 0 bases, with 6 bases between. The CDR3 bases are TGTGCCACCAGCAGAGATGGAAGCTCCTACGAGCAGTACTTC. Protein product: CATSRDGSSYEQYF.

This clone turned up a few times. The chain combines TRBV6-6 with TRBJ1-5; 7 nucleotides match TRBD1. The CDR3 runs to 15 residues. CDR1 and CDR2 from the germline V gene are MNHNY and SVGAGI (reference sequence). J was trimmed by 0 bases and V by 6 bases; bases with no gene match: 5. The CDR3 coding sequence is TGTGCCAGCAGCAGGGACAGTGATAGCAATCAGCCCCAGCATTTT. Protein sequence: CASSRDSDSNQPQHF.

This clone is medium-sized in the sample. The genes are TRBV5-1 and TRBJ2-2; D is unclear. The CDR3 totals 15 residues. CDR1 is SGHRS, CDR2 YFSETQ, per germline. V lost 4 bases and J lost 1, with 11 bases in between. In DNA form, the CDR3 reads TGCGCCAGCAGCCCGGAACCAGGGAACACCGGGGAGCTGTTTTTT. Amino acids: CASSPEPGNTGELFF.

The chain uses TRBV27 and TRBJ1-5; weak D call: TRBD1 (5 bases). Trimming took off 1 base at V and 9 bases at J, with 19 bases between the two ends. Germline V gives CDR1 MNHEY, CDR2 SMNVEV (reference sequence). There are 16 residues in the CDR3. CDR3 region: CASSLFSGPPSSPQHF. DNA of the CDR3: TGTGCCAGCAGTTTATTTTCGGGACCGCCGTCTTCGCCCCAGCATTTT.

The chain couples TRBV7-2 to TRBJ1-2; D is possibly TRBD1 (5 bases). The germline V and J ends were trimmed by 2 bases and 7 bases, with 8 bases remaining between them. The CDR3 has 12 amino acids. From germline, CDR1 is SGHTA and CDR2 FQGNSA. The CDR3 DNA reads as TGTGCCAGCAGCTTAACGGGGGTTGGCTACACCTTC. As protein: CASSLTGVGYTF.

In its sample, this clone ranks as medium-sized. The V and J genes are TRBV27 and TRBJ1-4; no clear D. V dropped 4 bases and J dropped 0 bases, with 6 bases sitting between them. The germline V gene has CDR1 MNHEY and CDR2 SMNVEV (reference sequence). This CDR3 is built from 14 residues. CDR3 sequence: CASSYSATNEKLFF. The CDR3 nucleotides are TGTGCCAGCAGTTACAGTGCAACTAATGAAAAACTGTTTTTT.

The V call is TRBV7-2, the J call TRBJ1-1; D is uncertain. This CDR3 region has 14 residues. With 6 bases removed from V and 1 base from J, the gap between germline ends came to 12 bases. The germline CDR1 and CDR2 sequences are SGHTA and FQGNSA. The CDR3 sequence: CASSTDGENTEAFF. CDR3 coding DNA: TGTGCCAGCAGTACGGACGGAGAGAACACTGAAGCTTTCTTT.

This chain joins TRBV6-1 and TRBJ2-4; 9 nucleotides line up with TRBD2. Germline lookup yields CDR1 MNHNS and CDR2 SASEGT. The length of the CDR3 is 15 residues. With 2 bases clipped from V and 13 bases from J, the junction kept 12 bases outside the gene matches. The CDR3 DNA reads as TGTGCCAGCAGTGAAAGGGTTAGCGGGGGATCGGCACAGTACTTC. Its translation: CASSERVSGGSAQYF.

This chain uses TRBV7-2 with TRBJ2-1; D possibly corresponds to TRBD2 (5 bases). Trimming left V 4 bases short and J 9 bases short, with 13 bases between. Per the germline V gene, CDR1 is SGHTA and CDR2 is FQGNSA. CDR3 length: 13 amino acids. Written as DNA, the CDR3 is TGTGCCAGCAGCTCCCAGGCAGGAGGTGAGCAGTTCTTC. Its protein product is CASSSQAGGEQFF.

The chain carries TRBV5-1 and TRBJ2-2, with 9 positions matching TRBD1. CDR1 and CDR2 from the germline V gene are SGHRS and YFSETQ. This CDR3 is 16 amino acids long. J was trimmed by 4 bases and V by 0 bases; bases with no gene match: 4. DNA for the CDR3: TGCGCCAGCAGCTTGGCTGGGACAGGGCGCACCGGGGAGCTGTTTTTT. It translates to CASSLAGTGRTGELFF.

The chain links TRBV7-2 to TRBJ2-1, with 7 bases aligning to TRBD2. Germline loops: CDR1 SGHTA, CDR2 FQGNSA. This CDR3 is 18 amino acids long. Losses at the gene ends were 2 bases for V and 10 bases for J; bases not matched to a gene: 20. The CDR3 is CASSLYPLSGLVGVEQFF. In DNA form, the CDR3 reads TGTGCCAGCAGCTTATACCCCCTTAGCGGGCTTGTGGGTGTAGAGCAGTTCTTC.

The rearrangement joins TRBV6-5 to TRBJ2-5, with no clear D. The ends were cut back, 2 bases at V and 3 bases at J, with 10 bases in the middle. The germline V gene encodes CDR1 MNHEY and CDR2 SVGAGI. The CDR3 consists of 14 residues. The CDR3, as DNA: TGTGCCAGCAGTTACACGGGTTTTAAAGAGACCCAGTACTTC. It is translated as CASSYTGFKETQYF.

This clone has a count of ten or more. This sequence joins TRBV5-1 and TRBJ2-5, with 8 positions matching TRBD2. The CDR3 has 14 residues. Germline V gives CDR1 SGHRS, CDR2 YFSETQ. Trimming at V came to 1 base and at J to 1 base, leaving 0 bases not matched to a gene. The CDR3 loop is CASSLSGGQETQYF. Here the CDR3 DNA reads TGCGCCAGCAGCTTGAGCGGGGGCCAAGAGACCCAGTACTTC.

The V gene is TRBV5-1, the J gene TRBJ2-3, with 8 bases lining up with TRBD1. CDR1 is SGHRS and CDR2 is YFSETQ in the germline V gene. Losses at the gene ends were 4 bases for V and 5 bases for J; bases not matched to a gene: 6. This CDR3 is built from 14 residues. CDR3 amino acids: CASSPDRELDTQYF. DNA for the CDR3: TGCGCCAGCAGCCCGGACAGGGAGTTAGATACGCAGTATTTT.

The chain carries TRBV7-2 and TRBJ1-5; D not resolved. Trimming took 4 bases from V and 4 from J, leaving 14 bases between them. Per the germline V gene, CDR1 is SGHTA and CDR2 is FQGNSA. The CDR3 is made up of 15 amino acids. CDR3 loop: CASSSVTGGNQPQHF. The CDR3 nucleotides read TGTGCCAGCAGCTCGGTGACCGGCGGAAATCAGCCCCAGCATTTT.

The chain links TRBV14 to TRBJ2-2; D is perhaps TRBD1 or TRBD2 (6 bases each). V shed 4 bases and J shed 3 bases, with 21 bases lying between them. This CDR3 has 18 amino acids. Germline CDR1 SGHDN, CDR2 FVKESK. The CDR3 reads CASSPSGALAGYTGELFF. The CDR3 DNA reads TGTGCCAGCAGCCCCTCAGGGGCACTAGCCGGCTACACCGGGGAGCTGTTTTTT.

In its sample, this clone was seen a few times. The chain employs TRBV7-9 and TRBJ1-1; the D gene is possibly TRBD1 (6 bases). Germline V gene lookup returns CDR1 SEHNR and CDR2 FQNEAQ (reference sequence). The V end lost 5 bases, the J end lost 5 bases, and 12 bases lay between the germline ends. The CDR3 contains 13 residues. CDR3 sequence: CASSGGQGTEAFF. CDR3 bases: TGTGCCAGCAGCGGAGGGCAGGGGACTGAAGCTTTCTTT.

This rearrangement joins TRBV5-6 to TRBJ1-2; D may be TRBD1 (5 bases). The CDR3 has 14 amino acids. In germline, CDR1 is SGHDT, CDR2 YYEEEE. V lost 3 bases, J lost 8 bases, and 17 bases lay in between. This CDR3 reads CASSWGEGAVGYTF. CDR3 nucleotide sequence: TGTGCCAGCAGCTGGGGAGAAGGGGCTGTAGGCTACACCTTC.

This chain connects TRBV6-1 to TRBJ1-5, with 8 nucleotides matching TRBD1. V shed 6 bases and J 7 bases; nucleotides not matched to a gene: 8. The CDR3 totals 14 residues. CDR1 and CDR2 (germline): MNHNS, SASEGT. CDR3 bases: TGTGCCAGCAGGGGGACAGGTCTAAACCAGCCCCAGCATTTT. This gives the protein CASRGTGLNQPQHF.

This clone was recorded only once. The genes are TRBV18 and TRBJ1-6; 10 bases are a match to TRBD1. The V segment lost 4 bases and the J segment 5 bases; nucleotides outside the gene matches: 2. Germline V gene lookup returns CDR1 KGHSH and CDR2 LQKENI. This CDR3 is built from 15 residues. This chain's CDR3 is CASSRGQGDNSPLHF. CDR3 DNA sequence: TGTGCCAGCTCACGAGGACAGGGGGATAATTCACCCCTCCACTTT.

This clone was counted ten times or more. This chain links TRBV29-1 with TRBJ2-1; TRBD1 is a possible D gene (6 bases). V was trimmed by 4 bases and J by 3 bases, leaving 10 bases between them. The CDR3 is 13 residues long. CDR1 is SQVTM and CDR2 is ANQGSEA in the germline V gene. Written as DNA, the CDR3 is TGCAGCGTTGCTATGACAGGCTACAATGAGCAGTTCTTC. As protein: CSVAMTGYNEQFF.

This chain connects TRBV5-5 to TRBJ2-3, with D perhaps matching TRBD1 (6 bases). V lost 4 bases and J 1 base, leaving 10 bases between the germline ends. The CDR3 length is 14 residues. Germline lookup yields CDR1 SGHKS and CDR2 YYEKEE (reference sequence). The CDR3 reads CASSLHRGTDTQYF. The DNA of the CDR3 is TGTGCCAGCAGCCTTCACAGGGGCACAGATACGCAGTATTTT.

This clone was seen only a few times. The chain links TRBV5-1 to TRBJ1-1; no clear D. CDR1 SGHRS and CDR2 YFSETQ come from the germline V gene. V shed 0 bases and J shed 2 bases, with 11 bases lying between them. The CDR3 has 15 amino acids. Here the CDR3 DNA reads TGCGCCAGCAGCTTGGTTCCCGGGATTAACACTGAAGCTTTCTTT. Protein sequence: CASSLVPGINTEAFF.

This clone has a single count. The chain recombines TRBV5-1 with TRBJ2-3; D call uncertain. With 0 bases removed from V and 0 bases from J, the gap between germline ends came to 5 bases. This CDR3 spans 14 amino acids. Germline V CDR1 and CDR2: SGHRS, YFSETQ. CDR3 sequence: CASSLGSSTDTQYF. DNA for the CDR3: TGCGCCAGCAGCTTGGGCAGCAGCACAGATACGCAGTATTTT. Together with reference TRBV5-1 and TRBJ2-3, the CDR3 gives the full variable domain: KAGVTQTPRYLIKTRGQQVTLSCSPISGHRSVSWYQQTPGQGLQFLFEYFSETQRNKGNFPGRFSGRQFSNSRSEMNVSTLELGDSALYLCASSLGSSTDTQYFGPGTRLTVL.

The V call is TRBV6-6, the J call TRBJ1-2; D gene ambiguous. From germline, CDR1 is MNHNY and CDR2 SVGAGI (reference sequence). Trimming removed 7 bases from V and 4 bases from J, with 22 bases in between. The CDR3 contains 16 residues. The CDR3 loop is CASIPSSGREGYGYTF. The CDR3 DNA sequence: TGTGCCAGCATCCCCTCTAGTGGACGGGAAGGCTATGGCTACACCTTC.

This clone was seen only a few times. CDR3 sequence: CASSVDPSSSYNEQFF. CDR3 coding DNA: TGTGCCAGCAGCGTAGATCCCTCTAGCTCCTACAATGAGCAGTTCTTC. The chain links TRBV9 to TRBJ2-1; D gene ambiguous. The CDR3 contains 16 residues. From germline, CDR1 is SGDLS and CDR2 YYNGEE. The V end was cut by 0 bases, the J end by 0 bases, with 10 bases between.

The V gene is TRBV29-1, the J gene TRBJ1-2, with 7 nucleotides matching TRBD1. V lost 4 bases, J lost 4 bases, and 12 bases stayed unmatched. Germline CDR1 reads SQVTM; CDR2 reads ANQGSEA. This CDR3 has 15 residues. The DNA for the CDR3 is TGCAGCGTTGCCGGGGTACAGGGGACCATCTATGGCTACACCTTC. Translating gives CSVAGVQGTIYGYTF.

V gene TRBV15 combines with J gene TRBJ2-1; 11 bases match TRBD2. The germline gives CDR1 LNHNV, CDR2 YYDKDF (reference sequence). J gave up 10 bases and V 5 bases, and 10 bases lay outside the gene matches. This CDR3 is built from 15 residues. In DNA form, the CDR3 reads TGTGCCACCAGCCGGGGACTAGCGGTCTGGGCGGAGCAGTTCTTC. Protein: CATSRGLAVWAEQFF.

This chain connects TRBV4-3 to TRBJ2-7; maybe TRBD1 (6 bases). The CDR3 totals 15 residues. Germline values: CDR1 LGHNA, CDR2 YSLEER. The V end was cut by 4 bases, the J end by 6 bases, with 19 bases between. DNA for the CDR3: TGCGCCAGCAGCCGCTACTTTGGGGGCGACTCCGAGCAGTACTTC. Translation: CASSRYFGGDSEQYF.